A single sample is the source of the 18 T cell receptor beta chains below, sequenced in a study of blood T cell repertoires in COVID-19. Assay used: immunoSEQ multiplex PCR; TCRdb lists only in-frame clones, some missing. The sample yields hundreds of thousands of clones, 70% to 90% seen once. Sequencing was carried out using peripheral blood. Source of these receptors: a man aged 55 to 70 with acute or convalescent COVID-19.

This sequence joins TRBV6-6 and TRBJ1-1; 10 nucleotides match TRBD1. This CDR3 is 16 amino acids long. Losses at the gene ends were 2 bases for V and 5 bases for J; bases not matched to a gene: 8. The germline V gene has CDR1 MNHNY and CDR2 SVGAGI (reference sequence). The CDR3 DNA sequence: TGTGCCAGCAGTTACCCCCGGACAGGGGGAGGGACTGAAGCTTTCTTT. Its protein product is CASSYPRTGGGTEAFF.

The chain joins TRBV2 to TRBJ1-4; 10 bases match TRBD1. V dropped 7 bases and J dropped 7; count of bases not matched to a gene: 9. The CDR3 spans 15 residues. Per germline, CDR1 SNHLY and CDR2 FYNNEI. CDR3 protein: CASIPDRGHIEKLFF. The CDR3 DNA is TGTGCCAGCATTCCCGACAGGGGGCATATTGAAAAACTGTTTTTT.

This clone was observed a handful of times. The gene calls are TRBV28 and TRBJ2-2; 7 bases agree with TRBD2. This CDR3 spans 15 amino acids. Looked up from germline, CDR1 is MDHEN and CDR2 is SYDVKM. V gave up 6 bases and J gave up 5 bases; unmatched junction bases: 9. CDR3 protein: CASRRGLMGTGELFF. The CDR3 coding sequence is TGTGCCAGCAGGCGGGGACTAATGGGGACCGGGGAGCTGTTTTTT.

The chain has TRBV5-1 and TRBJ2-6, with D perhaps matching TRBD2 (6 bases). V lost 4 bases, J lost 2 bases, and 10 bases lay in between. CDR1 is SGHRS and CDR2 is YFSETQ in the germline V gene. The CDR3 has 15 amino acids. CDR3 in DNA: TGCGCCAGCAGCGGCGGGGTAACTGGGGCCAACGTCCTGACTTTC. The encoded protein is CASSGGVTGANVLTF.

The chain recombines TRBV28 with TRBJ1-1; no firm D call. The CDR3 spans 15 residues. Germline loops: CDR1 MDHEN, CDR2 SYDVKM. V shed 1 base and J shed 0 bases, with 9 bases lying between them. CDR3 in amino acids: CASSLFRIMNTEAFF. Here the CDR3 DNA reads TGTGCCAGCAGTTTATTCAGGATCATGAACACTGAAGCTTTCTTT.

For the CDR3, the DNA is TGTGCCAGTAGTATAGGACAGGGGCCTAGCACAGATACGCAGTATTTT. Protein: CASSIGQGPSTDTQYF. The chain employs TRBV19 and TRBJ2-3; 8 bases fit TRBD1. Germline loops: CDR1 LNHDA, CDR2 SQIVND (reference sequence). The V segment lost 1 base and the J segment 0 bases; nucleotides outside the gene matches: 3. This CDR3 is 16 amino acids long.

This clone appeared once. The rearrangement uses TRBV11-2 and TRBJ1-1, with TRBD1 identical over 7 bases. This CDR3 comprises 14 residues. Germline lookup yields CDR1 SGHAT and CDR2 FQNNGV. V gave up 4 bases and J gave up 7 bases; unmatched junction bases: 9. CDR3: CASSSTGYRGEAFF. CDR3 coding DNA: TGTGCCAGCAGCTCTACTGGGTACAGGGGTGAAGCTTTCTTT. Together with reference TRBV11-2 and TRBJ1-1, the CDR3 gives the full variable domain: EAGVAQSPRYKIIEKRQSVAFWCNPISGHATLYWYQQILGQGPKLLIQFQNNGVVDDSQLPKDRFSAERLKGVDSTLKIQPAKLEDSAVYLCASSSTGYRGEAFFGQGTRLTVV.

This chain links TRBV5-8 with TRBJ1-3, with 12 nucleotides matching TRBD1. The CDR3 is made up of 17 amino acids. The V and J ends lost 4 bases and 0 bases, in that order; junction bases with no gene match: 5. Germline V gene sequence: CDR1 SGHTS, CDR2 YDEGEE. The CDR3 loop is CASSRGQGAISGNTIYF. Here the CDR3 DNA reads TGTGCCAGCAGCAGGGGACAGGGGGCCATCTCTGGAAACACCATATATTTT.

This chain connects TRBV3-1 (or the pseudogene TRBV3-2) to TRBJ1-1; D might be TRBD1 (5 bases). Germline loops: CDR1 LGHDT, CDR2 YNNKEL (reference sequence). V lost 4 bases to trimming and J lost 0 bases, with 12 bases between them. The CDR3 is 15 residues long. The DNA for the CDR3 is TGTGCCAGCAGCCTAGGAGGGGTCGTGAACACTGAAGCTTTCTTT. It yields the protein CASSLGGVVNTEAFF.

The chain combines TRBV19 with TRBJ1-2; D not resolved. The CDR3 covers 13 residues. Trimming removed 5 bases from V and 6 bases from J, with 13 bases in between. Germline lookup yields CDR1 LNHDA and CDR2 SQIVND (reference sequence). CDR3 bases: TGTGCCAGTAGTCTGCGGGCGGCTGATGGCTACACCTTC. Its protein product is CASSLRAADGYTF.

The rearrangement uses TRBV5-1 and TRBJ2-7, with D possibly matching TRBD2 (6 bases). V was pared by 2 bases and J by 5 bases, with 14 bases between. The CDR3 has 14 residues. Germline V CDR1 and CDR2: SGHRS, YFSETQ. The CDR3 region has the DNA TGCGCCAGCAGCTTCGTCGGGACTCCTGACGAGCAGTACTTC. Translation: CASSFVGTPDEQYF.

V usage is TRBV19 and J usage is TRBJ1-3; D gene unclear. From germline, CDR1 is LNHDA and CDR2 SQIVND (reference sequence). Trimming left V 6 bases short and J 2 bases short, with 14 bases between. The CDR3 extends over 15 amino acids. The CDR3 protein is CASRASDTAGNTIYF. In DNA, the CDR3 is TGTGCCAGTAGGGCCTCTGACACCGCTGGAAACACCATATATTTT.

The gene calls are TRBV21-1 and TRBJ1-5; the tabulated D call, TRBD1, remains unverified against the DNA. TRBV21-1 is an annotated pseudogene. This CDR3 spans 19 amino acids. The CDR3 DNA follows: TGTGCCAGCAGCAAAAGAGGACAGGGGTTAGCCGGCAGCAATCAGCCCCAGCATTTT. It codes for CASSKRGQGLAGSNQPQHF.

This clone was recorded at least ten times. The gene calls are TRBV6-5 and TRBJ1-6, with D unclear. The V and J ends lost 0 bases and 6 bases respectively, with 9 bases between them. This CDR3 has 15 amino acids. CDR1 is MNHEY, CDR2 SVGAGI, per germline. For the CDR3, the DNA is TGTGCCAGCAGTTACTCTGGCGGAAGTAATTCACCCCTCCACTTT. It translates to CASSYSGGSNSPLHF.

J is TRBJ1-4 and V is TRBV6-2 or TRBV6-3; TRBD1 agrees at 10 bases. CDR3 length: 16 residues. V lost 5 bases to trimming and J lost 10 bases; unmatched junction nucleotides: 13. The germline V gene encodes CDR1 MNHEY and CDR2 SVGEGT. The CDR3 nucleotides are TGTGCCAGCAGTCGAACCGCTGGGACAGGGGAAGGAAAACTGTTTTTT. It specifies CASSRTAGTGEGKLFF.

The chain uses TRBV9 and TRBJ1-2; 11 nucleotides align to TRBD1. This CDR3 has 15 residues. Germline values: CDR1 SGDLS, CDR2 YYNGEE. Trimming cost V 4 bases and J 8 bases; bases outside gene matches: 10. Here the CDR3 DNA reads TGTGCCAGCAGCCCCGGGACAGGGGGAATGCGGGGCTACACCTTC. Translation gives CASSPGTGGMRGYTF.

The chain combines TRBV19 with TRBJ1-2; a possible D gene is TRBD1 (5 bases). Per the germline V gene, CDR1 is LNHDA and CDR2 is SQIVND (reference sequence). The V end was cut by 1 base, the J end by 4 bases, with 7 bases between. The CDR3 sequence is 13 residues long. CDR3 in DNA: TGTGCCAGTAGTATAGCAACAGGCTATGGCTACACCTTC. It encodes CASSIATGYGYTF.

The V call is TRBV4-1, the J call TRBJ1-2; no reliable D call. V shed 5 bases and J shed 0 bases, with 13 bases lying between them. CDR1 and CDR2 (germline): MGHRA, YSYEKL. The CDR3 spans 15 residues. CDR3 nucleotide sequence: TGCGCCAGCAGCGTCATAGCCGGGACTAACTATGGCTACACCTTC. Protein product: CASSVIAGTNYGYTF.